This T cell receptor (beta chain) was sequenced during a study of OX40 agonist ivuxolimab in advanced cancers. Across the whole study: Under the entry rules, prior anti-PD-1, anti-PD-L1 or anti-CTLA-4 therapy was allowed, and more than 35% had some. Study-wide results and limits: Clonal expansion by week 6 occurred in CD4+ and CD8+ blood T cells (at 0.1 to 3.0 mg/kg).

V lost 6 bases to trimming and J lost 0 bases, with 9 bases between them. From germline, CDR1 is MNHNS and CDR2 SASEGT. This CDR3 is built from 15 residues. This clone was counted a few times. Antigen specificity is unknown. TCRdb's copy holds only in-frame clones and misses some; the assay was immunoSEQ multiplex PCR. The profile shows about 65,000 clones, 80% to 90% of them singletons. The sample here was CD4+ or CD8+ T cells sorted from blood, taken in a trial of the OX40 agonist ivuxolimab. The receptor was isolated from an adult with an advanced solid tumor such as melanoma, head and neck, liver or kidney cancer. The chain carries TRBV6-1 and TRBJ1-6, with no clear D. CDR3 in DNA: TGTGCCAGCAGCGACGTGAGCTCCTATAATTCACCCCTCCACTTT. Amino acid sequence: CASSDVSSYNSPLHF.